Listed here are 31 T cell receptor beta chains from one sample, sequenced in a study of blood T cell repertoires in COVID-19 (dated by TCRdb to 2020 to 2021). The library was built by means of the immunoSEQ multiplex PCR assay. Not all clones reach the TCRdb copy of this immuneACCESS table, which keeps in-frame sequences only. Checked studies attribute under half of the gap to unresolved V genes and leave the rest unexplained. This sample is represented by some 360,000 clones; around 90% of them were singletons. The top ten clones comprise about 3.9% of the sample. The sequencing sample was made of peripheral blood. The receptor set was obtained from a woman aged 60-70 years with COVID-19, enrolled during active disease.

The chain combines TRBV4-1 with TRBJ1-1; 8 positions match TRBD1. Germline CDR1 reads MGHRA; CDR2 reads YSYEKL. V lost 2 bases, J lost 5 bases, and 7 bases stayed unmatched. The CDR3 is made up of 15 amino acids. The CDR3 DNA reads as TGCGCCAGCAGCCAACGGACAGGGAGGGGGACTGAAGCTTTCTTT. It encodes CASSQRTGRGTEAFF.

This clone was seen a single time. This chain uses TRBV7-9 with TRBJ1-4; D is possibly TRBD1 (5 bases). CDR1 is SEHNR, CDR2 FQNEAQ, per germline (reference sequence). CDR3 size: 15 residues. The ends were cut back, 0 bases at V and 3 bases at J, with 8 bases in the middle. This CDR3 is CASSLAAGSNEKLFF. The CDR3 bases are TGTGCCAGCAGCTTAGCGGCAGGGTCTAATGAAAAACTGTTTTTT.

The chain is built from TRBV3-1 (or the pseudogene TRBV3-2) and TRBJ1-5; D is uncertain. V lost 1 base and J 5 bases, leaving 9 bases between the germline ends. This CDR3 has 14 residues. From germline, CDR1 is LGHDT and CDR2 YNNKEL (reference sequence). In DNA, the CDR3 is TGTGCCAGCAGCCAAGGGACTACGCATCAGCCCCAGCATTTT. Protein: CASSQGTTHQPQHF.

V gene TRBV3-1 (or the pseudogene TRBV3-2) combines with J gene TRBJ2-3, with D perhaps matching TRBD2 (5 bases). The ends were cut back, 5 bases at V and 6 bases at J, with 15 bases in the middle. CDR1 LGHDT and CDR2 YNNKEL come from the germline V gene (reference sequence). This CDR3 spans 14 amino acids. DNA for the CDR3: TGTGCCAGCAGCGAGACTAATTATGATGATACGCAGTATTTT. Encoded protein: CASSETNYDDTQYF.

The chain links TRBV2 to TRBJ2-1, with 15 bases aligning to TRBD2. The CDR3 contains 15 residues. Per germline, CDR1 SNHLY and CDR2 FYNNEI. The trim removed 5 bases at V and 9 bases at J, leaving 5 bases unmatched. The CDR3 DNA is TGTGCCAGCAGTCGGACTAGCGGGGGGGCAGGTGAGCAGTTCTTC. Translation gives CASSRTSGGAGEQFF. The complete variable domain, with remaining parts taken from reference TRBV2 and TRBJ2-1, reads EPEVTQTPSHQVTQMGQEVILRCVPISNHLYFYWYRQILGQKVEFLVSFYNNEISEKSEIFDDQFSVERPDGSNFTLKIRSTKLEDSAMYFCASSRTSGGAGEQFFGPGTRLTVL.

The rearrangement links TRBV11-2 to TRBJ2-4, with 8 nucleotides matching TRBD1. This CDR3 is built from 16 residues. Trimming removed 0 bases from V and 4 bases from J; junction bases left unmatched: 5. Looked up from germline, CDR1 is SGHAT and CDR2 is FQNNGV. CDR3 DNA sequence: TGTGCCAGCAGCTTAGATGTTCAGGGGGCTAAAAACATTCAGTACTTC. Translated: CASSLDVQGAKNIQYF.

The rearrangement uses TRBV6-5 and TRBJ1-2; 7 nucleotides line up with TRBD1. With V trimmed by 5 bases and J by 8 bases, 5 bases remained unmatched. The CDR3 is made up of 12 amino acids. Germline V gene data show CDR1 as MNHEY and CDR2 as SVGAGI. The CDR3 reads CASSKGAGGYTF. The CDR3 coding sequence is TGTGCCAGCAGTAAGGGGGCGGGCGGCTACACCTTC.

The CDR3 DNA reads as TGTGCCAGCTCAGAAACAGGGTTAGGCACTGAAGCTTTCTTT. Amino acids: CASSETGLGTEAFF. This sequence joins TRBV18 and TRBJ1-1; a possible D gene is TRBD1 (6 bases). The CDR3 runs to 14 residues. Per germline, CDR1 KGHSH and CDR2 LQKENI. V was pared by 5 bases and J by 4 bases, with 14 bases between. Full variable domain (missing parts from reference TRBV18 and TRBJ1-1): NAGVMQNPRHLVRRRGQEARLRCSPMKGHSHVYWYRQLPEEGLKFMVYLQKENIIDESGMPKERFSAEFPKEGPSILRIQQVVRGDSAAYFCASSETGLGTEAFFGQGTRLTVV.

The rearrangement uses TRBV2 and TRBJ1-5; 10 bases agree with TRBD1. Trimming took 4 bases from V and 6 from J; bases not matched to a gene: 3. This CDR3 has 14 residues. The germline gives CDR1 SNHLY, CDR2 FYNNEI. The CDR3 sequence: CASSATGGFQPQHF. The CDR3 coding sequence is TGTGCCAGCAGTGCGACAGGGGGCTTTCAGCCCCAGCATTTT. The whole variable domain, filled in from reference TRBV2 and TRBJ1-5, reads EPEVTQTPSHQVTQMGQEVILRCVPISNHLYFYWYRQILGQKVEFLVSFYNNEISEKSEIFDDQFSVERPDGSNFTLKIRSTKLEDSAMYFCASSATGGFQPQHFGDGTRLSIL.

The V and J genes are TRBV2 and TRBJ2-7, with D perhaps TRBD2 (5 bases). There are 11 residues in the CDR3. Germline CDR1 SNHLY, CDR2 FYNNEI. V was pared by 10 bases and J by 2 bases, with 9 bases between. This chain's CDR3 is CATSRAYEQYF. DNA of the CDR3: TGTGCCACCTCGAGGGCCTACGAGCAGTACTTC.

Of note for this clone: The identical CDR3 is also encoded by other nucleotide sequences in the sample. The V gene is TRBV6-5, the J gene TRBJ1-5, with D possibly TRBD1 on 5 matching bases. The V end lost 6 bases, the J end lost 4 bases, and 10 bases lay between the germline ends. The CDR3 covers 13 residues. Germline V CDR1 and CDR2: MNHEY, SVGAGI. Here the CDR3 DNA reads TGTGCCAGCAGCCTCGACAGAAATCAGCCCCAGCATTTT. Protein product: CASSLDRNQPQHF.

In this sample, this clone turned up once. The V and J genes are TRBV28 and TRBJ1-1; TRBD1 is a possible D gene (6 bases). This CDR3 region has 13 residues. With 11 bases removed from V and 4 bases from J, the gap between germline ends came to 17 bases. CDR1 is MDHEN and CDR2 is SYDVKM in the germline V gene. In DNA, the CDR3 is TGTGCCTCCCACAGGGAACGGCCCACTGAAGCTTTCTTT. This sequence encodes CASHRERPTEAFF.

The gene calls are TRBV2 and TRBJ1-2; no definite D call. The CDR3 length is 13 residues. Germline V gene lookup returns CDR1 SNHLY and CDR2 FYNNEI. CDR3 DNA: TGTGTTGCCCGCCCGGACTCTAACTATGGCTACACCTTC. Amino acids: CVARPDSNYGYTF.

J is TRBJ1-5 and V is TRBV10-1; no firm D call. Germline-derived CDR1 and CDR2 are WNHNN and SYGVQD (reference sequence). The CDR3 spans 15 residues. Trimming cost V 0 bases and J 7 bases, with 13 bases left between them. The CDR3 nucleotides are TGCGCCAGCAGTGAGTCTCGAGGTTTTACGCAGCCCCAGCATTTT. Protein: CASSESRGFTQPQHF.

V is TRBV19 and J is TRBJ1-5; 7 bases map to TRBD1. This CDR3 region has 15 residues. Germline V gene data show CDR1 as LNHDA and CDR2 as SQIVND (reference sequence). Trimming cost V 3 bases and J 6 bases; bases outside gene matches: 8. The CDR3 nucleotides read TGTGCCAGTAGTATCCTAGACAGGGTTAGTCAGCCCCAGCATTTT. As protein: CASSILDRVSQPQHF.

This clone was observed a single time. This chain joins TRBV18 and TRBJ2-3; perhaps TRBD2 as D (6 bases). The V end was cut by 2 bases, the J end by 2 bases, with 11 bases between. Looked up from germline, CDR1 is KGHSH and CDR2 is LQKENI. The CDR3 is 15 amino acids. CDR3 DNA: TGTGCCAGCTCACCAGGGCGGGGAGACACAGATACGCAGTATTTT. Its protein product is CASSPGRGDTDTQYF.

The sample holds one count of this clone. The chain employs TRBV11-2 and TRBJ2-1; 10 bases match TRBD2. Germline CDR1 and CDR2: SGHAT and FQNNGV. V lost 5 bases to trimming and J lost 6 bases; unmatched junction nucleotides: 10. The CDR3 spans 16 residues. This CDR3 reads CASSPQGTSVVNEQFF. CDR3 coding DNA: TGTGCCAGCAGCCCACAGGGGACTAGCGTGGTCAATGAGCAGTTCTTC.

V gene TRBV28 combines with J gene TRBJ2-1; TRBD1 aligns across 8 bases. V shed 7 bases and J 7 bases; nucleotides not matched to a gene: 6. Germline V CDR1 and CDR2: MDHEN, SYDVKM. The CDR3 spans 13 residues. CDR3: CASTRTGRNEQFF. As DNA, the CDR3 is TGTGCCAGCACCCGGACAGGGAGAAATGAGCAGTTCTTC.

The chain is built from TRBV10-3 and TRBJ2-1; TRBD2 agrees at 12 bases. Germline CDR1 is ENHRY and CDR2 is SYGVKD. V gave up 6 bases and J gave up 5 bases; unmatched junction bases: 5. CDR3 length: 15 amino acids. CDR3 loop: CAISGLAGINNEQFF. DNA of the CDR3: TGTGCCATCAGCGGACTAGCGGGGATAAACAATGAGCAGTTCTTC.

The rearrangement links TRBV4-1 to TRBJ1-5; 7 nucleotides match TRBD1. The germline CDR1 and CDR2 sequences are MGHRA and YSYEKL. The CDR3 contains 16 residues. V gave up 3 bases and J gave up 1 base; unmatched junction bases: 6. CDR3 sequence (DNA): TGCGCCAGCAGCCATCACCCGGGACAGAGCAATCAGCCCCAGCATTTT. Amino acid sequence: CASSHHPGQSNQPQHF.

The rearrangement uses TRBV29-1 and TRBJ1-6, with 7 bases lining up with TRBD1. V gave up 4 bases and J gave up 14 bases; unmatched junction bases: 11. The CDR3 is 13 amino acids. Germline CDR1 is SQVTM and CDR2 is ANQGSEA. The CDR3 DNA follows: TGCAGCGTTGTCGCCCAGGGGGGATCGACCCTCCACTTT. Translating gives CSVVAQGGSTLHF.

The chain recombines TRBV6-5 with TRBJ1-2, with D perhaps matching TRBD1 (6 bases). Germline V CDR1 and CDR2: MNHEY, SVGAGI. CDR3 length equals 13 residues. V gave up 4 bases and J gave up 4 bases, with 10 bases separating them. CDR3 in amino acids: CASSFQGSYGYTF. The CDR3 nucleotides are TGTGCCAGCAGTTTTCAGGGGAGCTATGGCTACACCTTC.

This chain uses TRBV3-1 (or the pseudogene TRBV3-2) with TRBJ1-6, with TRBD1 matching over 8 bases. V was pared by 3 bases and J by 6 bases, with 4 bases of the junction left unmatched. CDR1 is LGHDT and CDR2 is YNNKEL in the germline V gene (reference sequence). There are 15 residues in the CDR3. CDR3 region: CASSQLTGVNSPLHF. The DNA of the CDR3 is TGTGCCAGCAGCCAGTTGACAGGGGTTAATTCACCCCTCCACTTT.

The chain employs TRBV9 and TRBJ1-6; 10 bases fit TRBD1. Per the germline V gene, CDR1 is SGDLS and CDR2 is YYNGEE. After removal of 3 bases from V and 9 bases from J, the junction contained 9 bases not matched to a gene. There are 16 residues in the CDR3. CDR3 region: CASSAQTGTGASPLHF. The DNA of the CDR3 is TGTGCCAGCAGCGCGCAGACCGGGACAGGGGCTTCACCCCTCCACTTT. The full variable domain, rest sourced from reference TRBV9 and TRBJ1-6, is DSGVTQTPKHLITATGQRVTLRCSPRSGDLSVYWYQQSLDQGLQFLIQYYNGEERAKGNILERFSAQQFPDLHSELNLSSLELGDSALYFCASSAQTGTGASPLHFGNGTRLTVT.

The V gene is TRBV15, the J gene TRBJ1-5; the D is unclear. This CDR3 has 15 residues. V was cut by 1 base and J by 0 bases, with 7 bases left in between. The germline gives CDR1 LNHNV, CDR2 YYDKDF (reference sequence). The CDR3 region is CATSRGQFSNQPQHF. In DNA, the CDR3 is TGTGCCACCAGCAGAGGGCAGTTTAGCAATCAGCCCCAGCATTTT.

The chain carries TRBV27 and TRBJ2-7, with 10 bases identical to TRBD1. CDR3 length: 15 amino acids. Germline CDR1 reads MNHEY; CDR2 reads SMNVEV (reference sequence). After removal of 5 bases from V and 3 bases from J, the junction contained 7 bases not matched to a gene. The CDR3 is CASSPGTGVIYEQYF. The CDR3 nucleotides are TGTGCCAGCAGTCCCGGGACAGGGGTAATCTACGAGCAGTACTTC.

V is TRBV5-1 and J is TRBJ1-6, with D possibly TRBD1 on 5 matching bases. The CDR3 sequence is 15 residues long. Per germline, CDR1 SGHRS and CDR2 YFSETQ. Trimming cost V 0 bases and J 8 bases, with 12 bases left between them. CDR3 DNA: TGCGCCAGCAGCTTGGGGGCAGGGTGGGATTCACCCCTCCACTTT. Translating gives CASSLGAGWDSPLHF.

The rearrangement uses TRBV4-1 and TRBJ1-2; 9 bases match TRBD1. CDR3 length: 15 amino acids. Germline CDR1 and CDR2: MGHRA and YSYEKL. J gave up 2 bases and V 4 bases, and 5 bases lay outside the gene matches. CDR3 sequence: CASSRGTGLNYGYTF. In DNA, the CDR3 is TGCGCCAGCAGCCGGGGGACAGGGCTAAACTATGGCTACACCTTC.

The chain recombines TRBV10-1 with TRBJ1-5; no clear D. This CDR3 spans 13 amino acids. V was clipped by 3 bases and J by 6 bases, with 9 bases between them. Germline loops: CDR1 WNHNN, CDR2 SYGVQD (reference sequence). The CDR3 spells CASSDGGSQPQHF. CDR3 nucleotides: TGCGCCAGCAGTGATGGAGGGAGTCAGCCCCAGCATTTT.

The CDR3 region is CASSQPGDEAFF. Here the CDR3 DNA reads TGTGCCAGCAGCCAACCAGGGGATGAAGCTTTCTTT. The rearrangement links TRBV3-1 (or the pseudogene TRBV3-2) to TRBJ1-1, with D maybe TRBD1 (6 bases). This CDR3 region has 12 residues. The germline V gene encodes CDR1 LGHDT and CDR2 YNNKEL (reference sequence). V gave up 2 bases and J gave up 7 bases, with 8 bases separating them.

The chain is built from TRBV3-1 (or the pseudogene TRBV3-2) and TRBJ1-6, with a weak D call TRBD1 (5 bases). The germline CDR1 and CDR2 sequences are LGHDT and YNNKEL (reference sequence). This CDR3 comprises 14 residues. Trimming left V 2 bases short and J 14 bases short, with 16 bases between. The CDR3 loop reads CASSQRPGGKALHF. CDR3 sequence (DNA): TGTGCCAGCAGCCAAAGGCCGGGGGGTAAGGCCCTCCACTTT.